The rows below give T cell receptor beta chains drawn from one sample of a study of Ad26.COV2.S vaccination and SARS-CoV-2 variants. Clones were sequenced by immunoSEQ multiplex PCR, and TCRdb holds only the in-frame ones, with some missing. The repertoire holds 380,000 or so clones, 83% seen once, with approximately 7% in the top ten. This material consisted of peripheral blood, taken in a trial of Ad26.COV2.S vaccine versus placebo. Source of these receptors: a person aged 18-60 years who received the Ad26.COV2.S COVID-19 vaccine or a placebo. Both conserved end residues are part of each CDR3. D genes are given only for firm matches. Clone size is given for some rows only: seen once, a few or many times, or a class if the clone is expanded.

V gene,J gene,clone size,D gene,CDR3 DNA,CDR3 protein
TRBV19,TRBJ1-5,few,.,TGTGCCAGTAGTACCCCGGGAAGTCTACAGCCCCAGCATTTT,CASSTPGSLQPQHF
TRBV5-4,TRBJ1-3,.,TRBD1,TGTGCCAGCAGCTCTGGACAGGGGAGGAACACCATATATTTT,CASSSGQGRNTIYF
TRBV2,TRBJ2-3,.,TRBD2,TGTGCCAGCAGTGGACTAGCGGGAGGGACAGATACGCAGTATTTT,CASSGLAGGTDTQYF
TRBV11-2,TRBJ2-1,.,TRBD2,TGTGCCAGCAGTCATAGCGGGAGGATGAATGAGCAGTTCTTC,CASSHSGRMNEQFF
TRBV7-3,TRBJ2-3,.,.,TGTGCCAGCAGCTTATCTTGGCAGGGCGGAGATACGCAGTATTTT,CASSLSWQGGDTQYF
TRBV3-1/TRBV3-2,TRBJ2-3,.,.,TGTGCCAGCAGCCACGCGAGGGGGAATACGCAGTATTTT,CASSHARGNTQYF
TRBV6-2/TRBV6-3,TRBJ2-3,.,.,TGTGCCAGCAGTACCCGTCTAGGGACACAGACGGATACGCAGTATTTT,CASSTRLGTQTDTQYF
TRBV19,TRBJ2-1,.,.,TGTGCCAGTAGTACCCGGTTCAATGAGCAGTTCTTC,CASSTRFNEQFF
TRBV6-5,TRBJ2-1,.,.,TGTGCCAGCAGTCGTATTTTTAGCTCCTACAATGAGCAGTTCTTC,CASSRIFSSYNEQFF
TRBV4-1,TRBJ2-7,.,TRBD2,TGCGCCAGCAGCCGAGGACTAGCGGGGATCTACGAGCAGTACTTC,CASSRGLAGIYEQYF
TRBV9,TRBJ1-2,.,TRBD1,TGTGCCAGCAGCGTAGGGACAGGGGGCGGCTACACCTTC,CASSVGTGGGYTF
TRBV13,TRBJ2-7,.,TRBD2,TGTGCCAGCAGCTTCAGCGGGGGGGCCTACGAGCAGTACTTC,CASSFSGGAYEQYF
TRBV2,TRBJ1-1,few,.,TGTGCCAGCAGCCTCTTGTGGGGGGTCACTGAAGCTTTCTTT,CASSLLWGVTEAFF
TRBV7-2,TRBJ2-3,.,.,TGTGCCAGCAGCTTAGGGACGACAAGCACAGATACGCAGTATTTT,CASSLGTTSTDTQYF
TRBV19,TRBJ2-3,.,.,TGTGCCAGTAGTTACGGGTCTTGGGCAGATACGCAGTATTTT,CASSYGSWADTQYF
TRBV7-8,TRBJ1-2,.,TRBD1,TGTGCCAGCAGCTTAGGCCACCCCGGGACAGGGGAGGCATACGGCTACACCTTC,CASSLGHPGTGEAYGYTF
TRBV5-1,TRBJ1-1,.,.,TGCGCCAGCAGCGGGGGCTGGGGGAACACTGAAGCTTTCTTT,CASSGGWGNTEAFF
TRBV18,TRBJ2-1,.,TRBD2,TGTGCCAGCTCACTAACCGGGACTAGCGGGGGGCCCTTCTTC,CASSLTGTSGGPFF
TRBV11-3,TRBJ2-4,.,TRBD2,TGTGCCAGCAGCTTAGATGCGGGGGACAAAAACATTCAGTACTTC,CASSLDAGDKNIQYF
TRBV19,TRBJ2-7,.,.,TGTGCCAGTAGTCCCTGGGAGGGGGCCTACGAGCAGTACTTC,CASSPWEGAYEQYF
TRBV12-5,TRBJ2-1,.,TRBD2,TGTGCTAGTGGGACCAGCGGGGGGGTCTACAATGAGCAGTTCTTC,CASGTSGGVYNEQFF
TRBV6-6,TRBJ1-5,.,.,TGTGCCAGCAGTCTCCAGGGAGGGGTCGAGCCCCAGCATTTT,CASSLQGGVEPQHF
TRBV5-4,TRBJ1-2,.,.,TGTGCCAGCAGCTTGGTAGTCGGGTCTCGGAAGGGCTACACCTTC,CASSLVVGSRKGYTF
TRBV4-3,TRBJ2-4,.,.,TGCGCCAGCAGCAAGGGACTAGCCAAAAACATTCAGTACTTC,CASSKGLAKNIQYF
TRBV5-6,TRBJ1-1,.,.,TGTGCCAGCAGCCCCTACTCGTTCCAGGATAACACTGAAGCTTTCTTT,CASSPYSFQDNTEAFF
TRBV6-8,TRBJ1-2,.,.,TGTGCCAGCAGTCGCCCCGGGGGGCTCGATGGCTACACCTTC,CASSRPGGLDGYTF
TRBV5-1,TRBJ1-1,.,.,TGCGCCAGCAGCTTGGTCCTGGCAGGGAGATATCCTGAAGCTTTCTTT,CASSLVLAGRYPEAFF
TRBV19,TRBJ2-3,.,TRBD1,TGTGCCAGTAGTTCCCGCCGACAGGGGGTGGCAGATACGCAGTATTTT,CASSSRRQGVADTQYF
TRBV4-1,TRBJ1-4,.,TRBD1,TGCGCCAGCAGCCAAGTCAGGGGGGTCCGGGAAAAACTGTTTTTT,CASSQVRGVREKLFF
TRBV19,TRBJ2-1,.,TRBD2,TGTGCCAGTAGCCAGGGGCGGGGGGTATACAATGAGCAGTTCTTC,CASSQGRGVYNEQFF
TRBV4-1,TRBJ2-1,.,.,TGCGCCAGCAGCCTCGGGGGAGAGGGGCAGTTCTTC,CASSLGGEGQFF
TRBV7-9,TRBJ2-2,.,.,TGTGCCAGCCGCTTCGCGGGTCTCGGGGAGCTGTTTTTT,CASRFAGLGELFF
TRBV28,TRBJ2-2,.,TRBD1,TGTGCCACCCCAGGGGGCGGGACCGGGGAGCTGTTTTTT,CATPGGGTGELFF
TRBV5-5,TRBJ1-1,.,.,TGTGCCAGCAGTTTAGGGAGAACCACTGAAGCTTTCTTT,CASSLGRTTEAFF
TRBV4-2,TRBJ2-7,.,TRBD1,TGTGCCAGCGCGACAGGGGCCTACGAGCAGTACTTC,CASATGAYEQYF
TRBV6-4,TRBJ2-6,.,.,TGTGCCAGTTCTCCCAACAGGGGACTATCTGGGGCCAACGTCCTGACTTTC,CASSPNRGLSGANVLTF
TRBV4-1,TRBJ1-1,.,.,TGCGCCAGCAGCCAAGCTCCCGGCCCCTCCACTGAAGCTTTCTTT,CASSQAPGPSTEAFF
TRBV4-1,TRBJ2-2,once,TRBD2,TGCGCCAGCAGCCAACCGGGGGGGAGCACCGGGGAGCTGTTTTTT,CASSQPGGSTGELFF
TRBV3-1/TRBV3-2,TRBJ1-2,.,.,TGTGCCAGCAGCCAAAGGCCTATTGGCTACACCTTC,CASSQRPIGYTF
TRBV19,TRBJ1-3,.,.,TGTGCCAGTAGTACCCTGGGCACTAGCTCTGGAAACACCATATATTTT,CASSTLGTSSGNTIYF
TRBV7-9,TRBJ2-7,.,.,TGTGCCAGCAGCTTAGACGGAGAATACGAGCAGTACTTC,CASSLDGEYEQYF
TRBV10-3,TRBJ1-1,.,.,TGTGCCATCAGTGAGCAGGGGATGAACACTGAAGCTTTCTTT,CAISEQGMNTEAFF
TRBV6-6,TRBJ2-3,.,TRBD2,TGTGCCTCGTCGCGGGGGGCAAACACAGATACGCAGTATTTT,CASSRGANTDTQYF
TRBV6-5,TRBJ1-6,.,.,TGTGCCAGCAGTTACTCTGTCCGACTGTGGTCACCCCTCCACTTT,CASSYSVRLWSPLHF
TRBV11-2,TRBJ2-1,.,TRBD2,TGTGCCAGCAGCCTCAAGCGGGGGGGCCGTCATGAGCAGTTCTTC,CASSLKRGGRHEQFF
TRBV29-1,TRBJ2-3,.,.,TGCAGCGTTGAAGATCAAGGAACCCAGGATACGCAGTATTTT,CSVEDQGTQDTQYF
TRBV5-1,TRBJ2-1,.,TRBD2,TGCGCCAGCAGCTTGGAGCCAGCGGGGAGAAATGAGCAGTTCTTC,CASSLEPAGRNEQFF
TRBV20-1,TRBJ2-3,.,.,TGCAGTGCTAAAAGCTGGGATACGCAGTATTTT,CSAKSWDTQYF
TRBV27,TRBJ2-7,.,TRBD2,TGTGCCAGCAGTCCCGGGACTAGCGGGATGGGCGAGCAGTACTTC,CASSPGTSGMGEQYF
TRBV5-1,TRBJ1-1,.,TRBD1,TGCGCCAGCAGCCTGCCCGGAGGGGGCTTGAACACTGAAGCTTTCTTT,CASSLPGGGLNTEAFF
TRBV10-2,TRBJ2-7,.,.,TGCGCCAGCAGTGAGGGGTACGAGCAGTACTTC,CASSEGYEQYF
TRBV27,TRBJ1-5,.,.,TGTGCCAGCAGTCCCCGGAGCCGGGAAAATCAGCCCCAGCATTTT,CASSPRSRENQPQHF